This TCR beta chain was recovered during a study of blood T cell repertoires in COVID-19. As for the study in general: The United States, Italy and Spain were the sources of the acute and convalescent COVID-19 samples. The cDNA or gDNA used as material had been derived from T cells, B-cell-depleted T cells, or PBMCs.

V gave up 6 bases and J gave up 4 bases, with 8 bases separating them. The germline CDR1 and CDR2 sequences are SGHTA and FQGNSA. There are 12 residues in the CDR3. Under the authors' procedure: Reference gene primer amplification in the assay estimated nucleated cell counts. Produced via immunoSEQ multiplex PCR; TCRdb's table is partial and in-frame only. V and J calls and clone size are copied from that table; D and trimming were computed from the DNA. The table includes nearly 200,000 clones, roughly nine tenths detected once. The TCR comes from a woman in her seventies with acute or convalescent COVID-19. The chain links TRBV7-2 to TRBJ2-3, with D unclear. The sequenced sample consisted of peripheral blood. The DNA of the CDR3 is TGTGCCAGCAGATTAACGGCAGATACGCAGTATTTT. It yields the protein CASRLTADTQYF.